The 22 T cell receptor beta chains listed next were all sequenced from one sample in a study of T cells in Graves' hyperthyroidism and ophthalmopathy. The TCR beta CDR3 regions underwent amplification using RNA transcripts as the source. During a first-round RT-PCR of the TCR CDR3, the HTBI primer set was used. Each CDR3 protein gets one entry after TCRdb re-called the multiplex PCR reads with MiXCR. Here the sample spans about 690,000 distinct CDR3 sequences, about 18% being singletons. Specimen: blood. The receptors stem from a man aged 50-60 years with Graves' hyperthyroidism.

The chain is built from TRBV19 and TRBJ1-2; possibly TRBD1 for D (5 bases). The V end lost 6 bases, the J end lost 0 bases, and 11 bases lay between the germline ends. The CDR3 contains 14 residues. Germline CDR1 and CDR2: LNHDA and SQIVND (reference sequence). The CDR3 loop reads CASRGDVTNYGYTF. DNA for the CDR3: TGTGCCAGTAGGGGGGACGTCACTAACTATGGCTACACCTTC.

This clonotype has more than one count but fewer than ten. Sequence at one end of the junction differs from germline and may be a read error. The chain combines TRBV4-1 with TRBJ2-7, with 9 positions matching TRBD1. In germline, CDR1 is MGHRA, CDR2 YSYEKL. The CDR3 totals 15 residues. In DNA form, the CDR3 reads TGTGCCAGCAGCCAGGAGACAGGGGGCTCCTACGAGCAGTACTTC. This encodes CASSQETGGSYEQYF.

Ten or more counts support this clonotype. This chain joins TRBV9 and TRBJ2-5; D unclear. The CDR3 has 13 amino acids. Germline lookup yields CDR1 SGDLS and CDR2 YYNGEE. V was trimmed by 2 bases and J by 5 bases, leaving 10 bases between them. CDR3 nucleotides: TGTGCCAGCAGCGTTGAGTCCAGGGAGACCCAGTACTTC. Translating gives CASSVESRETQYF.

This clonotype appeared many times. The V gene is TRBV7-8, the J gene TRBJ2-1, with 11 bases aligning to TRBD1. The trim removed 5 bases at V and 8 bases at J, leaving 5 bases unmatched. Germline CDR1 and CDR2: SGHVS and FQNEAQ. The CDR3 consists of 14 residues. CDR3 nucleotides: TGTGCCAGCAGCAAGCGGGACAGGGGGGATGAGCAGTTCTTC. Translating gives CASSKRDRGDEQFF.

Many counts were recorded for this clonotype. The chain combines TRBV11-2 with TRBJ2-1, with TRBD1 identical over 7 bases. The J segment lost 8 bases and the V segment lost 1 base, leaving 8 bases of the junction unmatched. Germline V gene lookup returns CDR1 SGHAT and CDR2 FQNNGV. This CDR3 spans 15 amino acids. Written as DNA, the CDR3 is TGTGCCAGCAGCTTAGCACGACAGGGTAGGGATGAGCAGTTCTTC. It codes for CASSLARQGRDEQFF. Based on the CDR3 plus reference TRBV11-2 and TRBJ2-1, the full variable domain is EAGVAQSPRYKIIEKRQSVAFWCNPISGHATLYWYQQILGQGPKLLIQFQNNGVVDDSQLPKDRFSAERLKGVDSTLKIQPAKLEDSAVYLCASSLARQGRDEQFFGPGTRLTVL.

There are many counts of this clonotype. This chain links TRBV7-2 with TRBJ1-3, with a tentative D call TRBD1 (5 bases). The V end lost 0 bases, the J end lost 1 base, and 10 bases lay between the germline ends. CDR1 and CDR2 (germline): SGHTA, FQGNSA. CDR3 length: 16 amino acids. CDR3 protein: CASSLASGRSGNTIYF. CDR3 in DNA: TGTGCCAGCAGCTTAGCGTCAGGGAGATCTGGAAACACCATATATTTT.

This clonotype was counted at least ten times. CDR3 sequence reads: CASSQPHRDYGYTF. CDR3 coding DNA: TGTGCCAGCAGCCAACCCCACAGAGACTATGGCTACACCTTC. The chain recombines TRBV6-1 with TRBJ1-2, with D unresolved. The CDR3 totals 14 residues. V gave up 6 bases and J gave up 3 bases, with 14 bases separating them. CDR1 and CDR2 (germline): MNHNS, SASEGT.

This clonotype has a count of ten or more. The chain joins TRBV24-1 to TRBJ1-2, with D perhaps TRBD1 (5 bases). V was trimmed by 5 bases and J by 2 bases, leaving 11 bases between them. The CDR3 runs to 14 residues. CDR1 KGHDR and CDR2 SFDVKD come from the germline V gene. This CDR3 reads CATSAASGNYGYTF. The CDR3 region has the DNA TGTGCCACCAGTGCCGCTTCAGGGAACTATGGCTACACCTTC.

The sample holds a few counts of this clonotype. A much larger clone sits a single nucleotide away, making a read error possible. The V call is TRBV28, the J call TRBJ2-1; no firm D call. The V end lost 2 bases, the J end lost 6 bases, and 11 bases lay between the germline ends. Germline CDR1 reads MDHEN; CDR2 reads SYDVKM. The CDR3 loop spans 14 amino acids. CDR3 in amino acids: CASSLTLPTNEQFF. CDR3 sequence (DNA): TGTGCCAGCAGTTTAACGCTACCAACCAATGAGCAGTTCTTC.

The table lists this clonotype with many counts. CDR3 amino acids: CASSSLGASGAYNEQFF. For the CDR3, the DNA is TGTGCCAGCAGTTCCCTCGGGGCTAGCGGGGCCTACAATGAGCAGTTCTTC. The V gene is TRBV27, the J gene TRBJ2-1; 9 nucleotides line up with TRBD2. CDR1 is MNHEY, CDR2 SMNVEV, per germline (reference sequence). The CDR3 contains 17 residues. After removal of 4 bases from V and 2 bases from J, the junction contained 9 bases not matched to a gene.

This clonotype was counted many times. The chain links TRBV7-2 to TRBJ2-5; TRBD2 is a possible D gene (7 bases). The CDR3 has 20 amino acids. Trimming stripped 0 bases from V and 2 bases from J, with 25 bases between. Germline V gene sequence: CDR1 SGHTA, CDR2 FQGNSA. Written as DNA, the CDR3 is TGTGCCAGCAGCTTAGCGGGGGGGACAAAATGGCCCCAGTATCAAGAGACCCAGTACTTC. Protein: CASSLAGGTKWPQYQETQYF.

This chain links TRBV6-1 with TRBJ2-2; weak D call: TRBD2 (5 bases). The V end was cut by 8 bases, the J end by 8 bases, with 6 bases between. Germline values: CDR1 MNHNS, CDR2 SASEGT. The CDR3 has 10 residues. The CDR3 loop is CASWRGELFF. The CDR3 DNA is TGTGCCAGCTGGAGGGGGGAGCTGTTTTTT.

In its sample, this clonotype was seen once. A much larger clone lies one base from this, so it may be a read error. J is TRBJ2-3 and V is TRBV18, with TRBD2 matching over 8 bases. The V gene end was trimmed by 4 bases and the J gene end by 4 bases; junction bases not matched to a gene: 4. CDR1 and CDR2 (germline): KGHSH, LQKENI. CDR3 length: 14 amino acids. The CDR3 DNA sequence: TGTGCCAGCTCACGGGGACTAGGTGCAGATACGCAGTATTTT. This sequence encodes CASSRGLGADTQYF.

The count of this clonotype is one. A much larger clone lies a single base off, so this may be a read error. CDR3 sequence: CASSYLGADGYTF. As DNA, the CDR3 is TGTGCCAGCAGTTACTTGGGGGCGGATGGCTACACCTTC. This rearrangement joins TRBV6-2 or TRBV6-3 to TRBJ1-2; tentative D call: TRBD1 (6 bases). The V end lost 1 base, the J end lost 6 bases, and 9 bases lay between the germline ends. The germline gives CDR1 MNHEY, CDR2 SVGEGT. CDR3 length: 13 amino acids.

This clonotype has just a few counts. This chain connects TRBV14 to TRBJ2-3; 7 bases map to TRBD2. This CDR3 comprises 13 residues. Germline V lookup: CDR1 SGHDN, CDR2 FVKESK. J gave up 4 bases and V 3 bases, and 1 base lay outside the gene matches. The CDR3 sequence: CASSHAGADTQYF. The CDR3 region has the DNA TGTGCCAGCAGCCATGCGGGGGCAGATACGCAGTATTTT.

As concerns this clonotype: The junction and the germline gene differ at one end; a read error may be behind it. The CDR3 is CATSGPKKSSNNEQFF. The CDR3 region has the DNA TGTGCCACCAGTGGACCAAAGAAATCTTCCAACAATGAGCAGTTCTTC. V is TRBV2 and J is TRBJ2-1; D remains ambiguous. Per germline, CDR1 SNHLY and CDR2 FYNNEI. This CDR3 region has 16 residues.

In regard to this clonotype: It may be a read error: a sequence one base away is much more abundant. The chain couples TRBV9 to TRBJ1-4, with D possibly TRBD1 on 5 matching bases. Germline V gene lookup returns CDR1 SGDLS and CDR2 YYNGEE. This CDR3 spans 16 amino acids. CDR3 bases: TGTGCCAACAGCGTAGGTACAGGCACCTTCAACGAAAAACTGTTTTTT. This sequence encodes CANSVGTGTFNEKLFF.

There are many counts of this clonotype. The chain carries TRBV2 and TRBJ2-2; D is uncertain. The CDR3 has 13 amino acids. Looked up from germline, CDR1 is SNHLY and CDR2 is FYNNEI. V was shortened by 7 bases and J by 2 bases, with 8 bases between the two germline ends. The CDR3 here is CASKWGNTGELFF. CDR3 in DNA: TGTGCCAGCAAGTGGGGTAACACCGGGGAGCTGTTTTTT.

To note about this clonotype: A read error may explain this, as a much larger clone is one base away. This rearrangement joins TRBV6-5 to TRBJ1-2; TRBD1 is a possible D gene (6 bases). V lost 4 bases to trimming and J lost 4 bases, with 13 bases between them. The CDR3 is made up of 14 amino acids. The germline gives CDR1 MNHEY, CDR2 SVGAGI. The CDR3 sequence: CASSSTGQFYGYTF. In nucleotides, the CDR3 is TGTGCCAGCAGTTCCACGGGACAATTCTATGGCTACACCTTC.

This clonotype came up many times. CDR3: CASSPGRDSYEQYF. CDR3 bases: TGTGCCAGCAGTCCGGGCAGGGATTCCTACGAGCAGTACTTC. The J gene is TRBJ2-7, the V gene TRBV6-1; a possible D gene is TRBD1 (5 bases). Trimming left V 5 bases short and J 1 base short, with 12 bases between. The CDR3 has 14 amino acids. Looked up from germline, CDR1 is MNHNS and CDR2 is SASEGT.

This clonotype has more than one count but fewer than ten. The chain recombines TRBV18 with TRBJ1-1, with TRBD1 matching over 7 bases. Germline V gene data show CDR1 as KGHSH and CDR2 as LQKENI. V lost 2 bases to trimming and J lost 8 bases; unmatched junction nucleotides: 8. This CDR3 contains 14 residues. As DNA, the CDR3 is TGTGCCAGCTCACCATTGGAAAGGGGGCCCGAAGCTTTCTTT. Its translation: CASSPLERGPEAFF.

The sample holds many counts of this clonotype. The rearrangement uses TRBV27 and TRBJ2-1; the match to TRBD2 covers 10 bases. V trimming: 7 bases; J trimming: 4 bases; junction bases outside the gene matches: 4. This CDR3 has 14 residues. Germline CDR1 reads MNHEY; CDR2 reads SMNVEV (reference sequence). CDR3 amino acids: CASTSGSWYNEQFF. The CDR3, as DNA: TGTGCCAGCACTAGCGGGAGTTGGTACAATGAGCAGTTCTTC.